The 9 T cell receptor beta chains given below trace back to one sample, sequenced in a study of blood T cell repertoires in COVID-19. The assay was immunoSEQ multiplex PCR, and TCRdb's table has in-frame clones only and misses some. The sample carries over 120,000 clones, almost 80% recorded once. The sequenced sample was PBMCs or T cells enriched from blood (not recorded which). These receptors were obtained from a woman aged 45-60 years who had recovered from COVID-19.

The V gene is TRBV5-3, the J gene TRBJ1-5; possible D gene TRBD1, 5 bases. TRBV5-3 is reported as an ORF; its role is uncertain. The V end was cut by 2 bases, the J end by 0 bases, with 9 bases between. The CDR3 length is 15 residues. The CDR3 coding sequence is TGTGCCAGAAGCTTAGGGGTTAATAGCAATCAGCCCCAGCATTTT. Amino acid sequence: CARSLGVNSNQPQHF.

V usage is TRBV7-3 and J usage is TRBJ2-2; no firm D call. V lost 5 bases and J 7 bases, leaving 17 bases between the germline ends. Germline V lookup: CDR1 SGHTA, CDR2 FQGTGA. This CDR3 contains 15 residues. CDR3 coding DNA: TGTGCCAGCAGCCCTCGAGGCGAACGTGGCGGGGAGCTGTTTTTT. Its protein product is CASSPRGERGGELFF.

The rearrangement links TRBV7-9 to TRBJ2-5; 8 nucleotides agree with TRBD2. V shed 4 bases, J shed 4 bases, and the junction held 8 bases outside the gene matches. Per germline, CDR1 SEHNR and CDR2 FQNEAQ (reference sequence). This CDR3 contains 15 residues. CDR3 region: CASSSMAGGTETQYF. CDR3 DNA: TGTGCCAGCAGCTCTATGGCGGGGGGAACAGAGACCCAGTACTTC.

Regarding this clone: Within the sample, other DNA sequences also encode this same CDR3. The chain recombines TRBV5-1 with TRBJ1-5; 9 nucleotides line up with TRBD1. Germline lookup yields CDR1 SGHRS and CDR2 YFSETQ. Losses at the gene ends were 0 bases for V and 7 bases for J; bases not matched to a gene: 2. The CDR3 contains 14 residues. The CDR3 nucleotides are TGCGCCAGCAGCTTGGGACAGGGGGGGCAGCCCCAGCATTTT. It yields the protein CASSLGQGGQPQHF.

The chain combines TRBV4-2 with TRBJ2-7; 11 bases fit TRBD2. V was clipped by 0 bases and J by 7 bases; unmatched bases: 2. The CDR3 has 14 amino acids. CDR1 LGHNA and CDR2 YNFKEQ come from the germline V gene. CDR3 region: CASSQEGLAVEQYF. The DNA of the CDR3 is TGTGCCAGCAGCCAAGAGGGACTAGCGGTTGAGCAGTACTTC.

This chain uses TRBV10-3 with TRBJ2-6, with 8 nucleotides matching TRBD1. The length of the CDR3 is 18 residues. V dropped 0 bases and J dropped 1; count of bases not matched to a gene: 5. CDR1 is ENHRY and CDR2 is SYGVKD in the germline V gene. The CDR3 protein is CAISESSGGRSGANVLTF. For the CDR3, the DNA is TGTGCCATCAGTGAGTCATCAGGGGGCAGATCTGGGGCCAACGTCCTGACTTTC.

The chain joins TRBV28 to TRBJ2-1; 11 bases map to TRBD2. CDR1 MDHEN and CDR2 SYDVKM come from the germline V gene. V shed 7 bases, J shed 7 bases, and the junction held 6 bases outside the gene matches. This CDR3 has 14 residues. The CDR3 sequence: CASTASGRRNEQFF. The CDR3 DNA follows: TGTGCCAGCACAGCTAGCGGGAGGCGTAATGAGCAGTTCTTC.

This chain joins TRBV28 and TRBJ1-2; unclear D gene. V was pared by 4 bases and J by 7 bases, with 16 bases between. The CDR3 contains 14 residues. CDR1 and CDR2 (germline): MDHEN, SYDVKM. The CDR3 region has the DNA TGTGCCAGCAGTTCCTACATCTATATAGCTGGCTACACCTTC. Translating it yields CASSSYIYIAGYTF.

This chain uses TRBV6-5 with TRBJ2-7, with 7 bases fitting TRBD1. Germline CDR1 reads MNHEY; CDR2 reads SVGAGI. The CDR3 has 14 residues. The V and J ends lost 5 bases and 0 bases, in that order; junction bases with no gene match: 4. Written as DNA, the CDR3 is TGTGCCAGCAGTCCAGGGACAGCCTCCTACGAGCAGTACTTC. Amino acids: CASSPGTASYEQYF.